This entry lists 6 T cell receptor beta chains sequenced from one sample in a study of response to subunit inactivated influenza vaccine. TCRdb reprocessed the RT-PCR reads via MiXCR and lists one record per CDR3 protein. The sample lists approximately 530,000 distinct CDR3 sequences, about 8% occurring once. The source material was PBMCs from blood, sampled around 2 years after vaccination. These receptors all stem from a man aged 45 to 70 who received an inactivated influenza vaccine.

The sample holds a few counts of this clonotype. V is TRBV5-5 and J is TRBJ1-6, with no clear D. V lost 0 bases and J lost 8, with 12 bases in between. The CDR3 loop spans 15 amino acids. Germline CDR1 SGHKS, CDR2 YYEKEE (reference sequence). Written as DNA, the CDR3 is TGTGCCAGCAGCTTGGAAGGGAGAGCGGATTCACCCCTCCACTTT. Encoded protein: CASSLEGRADSPLHF.

This clonotype was detected a few times. The chain uses TRBV20-1 and TRBJ2-1, with TRBD2 matching 13 bases. The CDR3 is 13 amino acids. The ends lost 5 bases at V and 8 bases at J; junction bases unmatched: 3. Per the germline V gene, CDR1 is DFQATT and CDR2 is SNEGSKA (reference sequence). DNA for the CDR3: TGCAGTGCTTTCGGGACTAGCGGGGATGAGCAGTTCTTC. This translates into CSAFGTSGDEQFF.

The V call is TRBV20-1, the J call TRBJ2-7, with 9 bases identical to TRBD1. The germline CDR1 and CDR2 sequences are DFQATT and SNEGSKA (reference sequence). With V trimmed by 5 bases and J by 3 bases, 8 bases remained unmatched. CDR3 length equals 14 residues. In DNA, the CDR3 is TGCAGTGCTGGGTCCGGGACAGGGAGCTACGAGCAGTACTTC. Its protein product is CSAGSGTGSYEQYF.

Ten or more counts support this clonotype. The chain is built from TRBV6-2 or TRBV6-3 and TRBJ1-5; 9 bases are shared with TRBD1. Per the germline V gene, CDR1 is MNHEY and CDR2 is SVGEGT. The CDR3 is 14 amino acids. The ends lost 7 bases at V and 5 bases at J; junction bases unmatched: 6. Written as DNA, the CDR3 is TGTGCCAGCAATCGGGACAGGGAAGATCAGCCCCAGCATTTT. Protein product: CASNRDREDQPQHF.

The rearrangement links TRBV10-3 to TRBJ2-5; D remains unclear. V lost 3 bases, J lost 2 bases, and 10 bases lay in between. The CDR3 covers 14 residues. Germline CDR1 and CDR2: ENHRY and SYGVKD. The CDR3 protein is CAISDRLGQETQYF. CDR3 in DNA: TGTGCCATCAGTGATCGTCTGGGGCAAGAGACCCAGTACTTC.

This clonotype was counted between two and nine times. The chain uses TRBV27 and TRBJ1-5; D is ambiguous. Between the trimmed V and J ends, which lost 0 bases and 5 bases, there was a span of 14 bases. CDR1 and CDR2 from the germline V gene are MNHEY and SMNVEV (reference sequence). The CDR3 is 16 residues long. This chain's CDR3 is CASSLSGPEGHQPQHF. The CDR3 DNA follows: TGTGCCAGCAGTTTATCCGGACCCGAGGGCCATCAGCCCCAGCATTTT.